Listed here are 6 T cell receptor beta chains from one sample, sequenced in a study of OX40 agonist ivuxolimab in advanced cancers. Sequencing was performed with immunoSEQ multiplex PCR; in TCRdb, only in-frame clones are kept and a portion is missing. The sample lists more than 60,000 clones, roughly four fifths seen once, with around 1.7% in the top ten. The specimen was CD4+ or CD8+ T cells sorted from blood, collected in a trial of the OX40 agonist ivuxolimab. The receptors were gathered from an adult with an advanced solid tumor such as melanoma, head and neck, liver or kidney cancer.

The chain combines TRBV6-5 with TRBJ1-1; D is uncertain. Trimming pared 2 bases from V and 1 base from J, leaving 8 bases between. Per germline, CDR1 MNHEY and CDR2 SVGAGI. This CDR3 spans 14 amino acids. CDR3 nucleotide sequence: TGTGCCAGCAGTTACACGGACCAGAACACTGAAGCTTTCTTT. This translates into CASSYTDQNTEAFF.

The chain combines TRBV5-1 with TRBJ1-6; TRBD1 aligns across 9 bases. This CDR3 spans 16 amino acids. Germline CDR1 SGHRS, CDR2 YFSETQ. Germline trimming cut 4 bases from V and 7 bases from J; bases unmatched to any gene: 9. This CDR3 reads CASSIGTGNVNSPLHF. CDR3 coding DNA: TGCGCCAGCAGCATCGGGACAGGGAACGTCAATTCACCCCTCCACTTT.

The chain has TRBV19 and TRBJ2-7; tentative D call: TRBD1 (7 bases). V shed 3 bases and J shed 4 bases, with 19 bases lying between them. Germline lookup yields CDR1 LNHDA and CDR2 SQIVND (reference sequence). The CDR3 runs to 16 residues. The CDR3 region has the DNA TGTGCCAGTAGTATGGGAGGCAGGGGGTTACCGTACGAGCAGTACTTC. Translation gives CASSMGGRGLPYEQYF.

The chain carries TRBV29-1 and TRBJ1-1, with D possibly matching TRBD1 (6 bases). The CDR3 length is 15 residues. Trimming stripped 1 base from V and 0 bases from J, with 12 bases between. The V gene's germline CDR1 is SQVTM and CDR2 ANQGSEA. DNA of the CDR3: TGCAGCGTTGAAGGTTCGGCAGGGGTGAACACTGAAGCTTTCTTT. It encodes CSVEGSAGVNTEAFF.

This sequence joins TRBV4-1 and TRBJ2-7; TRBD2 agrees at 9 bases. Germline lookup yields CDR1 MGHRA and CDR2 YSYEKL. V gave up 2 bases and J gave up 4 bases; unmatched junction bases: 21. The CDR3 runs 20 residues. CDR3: CASSQNPPRRVAGVGYEQYF. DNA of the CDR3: TGCGCCAGCAGCCAAAATCCCCCTAGGAGAGTAGCGGGAGTAGGGTACGAGCAGTACTTC.

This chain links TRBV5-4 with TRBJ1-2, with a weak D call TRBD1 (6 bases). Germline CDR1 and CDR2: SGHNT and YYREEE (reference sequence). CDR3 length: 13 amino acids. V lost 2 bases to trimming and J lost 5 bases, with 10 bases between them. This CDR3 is CASSFRDTYGYTF. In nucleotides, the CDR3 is TGTGCCAGCAGCTTTCGGGACACGTATGGCTACACCTTC.